This TCR beta chain was sequenced in a study of blood T cell repertoires in COVID-19. Overall study: The analysed material was cDNA or gDNA that came from T cells, B-cell-depleted T cells, or PBMCs.

Looked up from germline, CDR1 is SGHDN and CDR2 is FVKESK. The ends were cut back, 4 bases at V and 8 bases at J, with 17 bases in the middle. CDR3 size: 14 residues. Cohort placement rested on clinical history that participants reported themselves. Cohort 3 recovery required two negative PCRs, clearance, or symptom resolution. The authors' processing: How many nucleated cells were present was estimated from reference gene primer amplification. Only in-frame clones appear in the TCRdb table, and some are missing; sequencing was by immunoSEQ multiplex PCR. That table is the source of V, J and clone size, and D and trimming were worked out from the DNA. The sample holds 250,000 to 350,000 clones, roughly nine tenths seen once.

This TCR came from a woman aged 25 to 45 who had recovered from COVID-19. The chain joins TRBV14 to TRBJ1-2; D is possibly TRBD1 (6 bases). The source material was PBMCs or T cells enriched from blood (not recorded which). The DNA for the CDR3 is TGTGCCAGCAGCCCGGCCGGGACAACCACCGGCTACACCTTC. This codes for CASSPAGTTTGYTF.